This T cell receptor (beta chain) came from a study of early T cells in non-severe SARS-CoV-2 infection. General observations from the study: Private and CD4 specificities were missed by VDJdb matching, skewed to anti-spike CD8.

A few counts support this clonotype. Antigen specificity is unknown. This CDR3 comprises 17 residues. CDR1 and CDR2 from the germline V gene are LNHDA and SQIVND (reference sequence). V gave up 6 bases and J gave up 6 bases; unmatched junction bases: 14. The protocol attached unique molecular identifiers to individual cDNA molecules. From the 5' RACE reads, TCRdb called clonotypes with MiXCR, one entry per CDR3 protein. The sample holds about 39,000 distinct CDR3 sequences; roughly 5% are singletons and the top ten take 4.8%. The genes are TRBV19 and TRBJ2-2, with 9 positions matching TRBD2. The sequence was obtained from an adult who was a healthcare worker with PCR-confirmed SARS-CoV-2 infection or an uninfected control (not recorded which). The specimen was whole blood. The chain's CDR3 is CASSGHLAGQSAGELFF. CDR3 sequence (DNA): TGTGCCAGTAGCGGCCATCTAGCGGGGCAAAGTGCCGGGGAGCTGTTTTTT.